This section outlines one TCR beta chain sequence together with its context. Using immunoSEQ multiplex PCR, the repertoire was profiled, and TCRdb retains in-frame clones only, with some absent. The data contain around 270,000 clones, roughly nine tenths of them singletons. The sample originates from a study of blood T cell repertoires in COVID-19. Trimming pared 4 bases from V and 3 bases from J, leaving 9 bases between. This CDR3 is 12 amino acids long. The V gene's germline CDR1 is DFQATT and CDR2 SNEGSKA (reference sequence). The TCR sequence derives from a man aged 55 to 69 who had recovered from COVID-19. Sequencing input: peripheral blood. This chain links TRBV20-1 with TRBJ1-2; D is undetermined. This CDR3 reads CSANEGDYGYTF. The CDR3 nucleotides read TGCAGTGCTAATGAGGGAGACTATGGCTACACCTTC.